The TCR beta chain described here comes from a study of blood T cell repertoires in COVID-19. On the study more broadly: Acute and convalescent COVID-19 samples came from the United States, Italy and Spain. In each case, the material was cDNA or gDNA derived from T cells, B-cell-depleted T cells, or PBMCs.

Original analysis: Quantification of nucleated cells was approximated via reference gene primer amplification. Generated by immunoSEQ multiplex PCR, the TCRdb table keeps only in-frame clones and is missing some. The V and J calls and clone size were taken over from that table, and D and trimming were inferred from the DNA. The sample lists under 300,000 clones, around 80% occurring once. The V end lost 0 bases, the J end lost 1 base, and 11 bases lay between the germline ends. The CDR3 runs 16 residues. Per germline, CDR1 LGHDT and CDR2 YNNKEL (reference sequence). The sequenced sample consisted of peripheral blood. This receptor was identified in an older man with acute or convalescent COVID-19. This chain uses TRBV3-1 (or the pseudogene TRBV3-2) with TRBJ2-3, with D possibly matching TRBD2 (6 bases). CDR3 sequence: CASSQELAIGTDTQYF. The CDR3 DNA follows: TGTGCCAGCAGCCAAGAGCTAGCGATCGGCACAGATACGCAGTATTTT.